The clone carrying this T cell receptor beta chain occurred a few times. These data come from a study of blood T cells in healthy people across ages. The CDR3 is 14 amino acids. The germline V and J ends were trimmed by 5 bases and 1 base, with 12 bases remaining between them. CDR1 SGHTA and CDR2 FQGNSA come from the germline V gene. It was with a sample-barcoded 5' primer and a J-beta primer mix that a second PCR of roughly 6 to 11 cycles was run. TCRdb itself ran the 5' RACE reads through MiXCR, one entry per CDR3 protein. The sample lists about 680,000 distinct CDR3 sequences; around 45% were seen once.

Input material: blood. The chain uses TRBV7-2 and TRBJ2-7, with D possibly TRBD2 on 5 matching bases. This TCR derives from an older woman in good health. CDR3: CASSQRMGSYEQYF. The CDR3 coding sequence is TGTGCCAGCAGCCAGCGGATGGGTTCCTACGAGCAGTACTTC. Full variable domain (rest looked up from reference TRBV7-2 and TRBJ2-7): GAGVSQSPSNKVTEKGKDVELRCDPISGHTALYWYRQSLGQGLEFLIYFQGNSAPDKSGLPSDRFSAERTGGSVSTLTIQRTQQEDSAVYLCASSQRMGSYEQYFGPGTRLTVT.